This T cell receptor (beta chain) was sequenced in a study of T cell responses to AZD1222 COVID-19 vaccine. Turning to the study itself: Second-dose groups at about 4 or about 12 weeks were pooled. Study results and limitations: Clonal diversity was possibly underestimated, and the donors were mostly white British, with more females. Only after the peak T cell response were repertoires sampled. Nearly half of unique spike-specific TCRs reportedly avoided B.1.351 and B.1.1.7 mutated regions.

The method was immunoSEQ multiplex PCR; TCRdb's version includes in-frame clones alone and lacks a portion of them. The data show some 95,000 clones, with approximately 83% seen just once and roughly 6.3% held by the top ten. Notes on this clone: The antigen remains undetermined.

J gave up 7 bases and V 1 base, and 4 bases lay outside the gene matches. The CDR3 extends over 16 amino acids. Germline loops: CDR1 KGHDR, CDR2 SFDVKD. The sequences come from peripheral blood, collected on day 0 of AZD1222 vaccination. This chain links TRBV24-1 with TRBJ2-1, with 12 bases fitting TRBD1. This clonotype was obtained from an adult in good health. Here the CDR3 DNA reads TGTGCCACCAGTGATTTAACGGGACAGGGGGCAAATGAGCAGTTCTTC. Translation: CATSDLTGQGANEQFF.